These T cell receptor beta chains were read from a single sample in a study of patients and donors after allogeneic stem cell transplantation. TCRdb re-called the RT-PCR reads with MiXCR, one entry per CDR3 protein. The data show 920,000 or so distinct CDR3 sequences, about a sixth seen once. Sequencing was performed on blood, either unsorted or a sorted T cell fraction (not recorded which). The receptors originated from a human donor who was either an allogeneic HSCT recipient or a stem cell or donor lymphocyte infusion donor (not recorded which). It is not recorded whose cells these are; they may come from a transplant donor. Each CDR3 is given with its conserved first and last residue.

len,v_gene,CDR3aa
14,TRBV6-5,CASSYLSGSNEQFF
11,TRBV6-5,CASGGFTEAFF
10,TRBV20-1,CSASAPPLHF
15,TRBV12-3/TRBV12-4,CASSLSSGRNNEQFF
17,TRBV5-1,CASSLWQRFGENTEAFF
15,TRBV15,CATSRRRDSQETQYF
16,TRBV5-1,CASSLELAGASYEQYF
12,TRBV20-1,CSAARGKGGYTF
18,TRBV21-1,CASSKRLAGEGMGDTQYF
14,TRBV5-1,CASSPLGAGHTIYF
13,TRBV7-8,CASSLVVGWEQYF
14,TRBV12-5,CASGLVLADNEQFF
14,TRBV20-1,CSARESGGYGGYTF
17,TRBV12-3/TRBV12-4,CASSLRAGGDSMGEQYF
16,TRBV30,CAWRNGRGSLNTEAFF
15,TRBV12-3/TRBV12-4,CASSVGGRVTGELFF
18,TRBV6-4,CASSEPERLAGLRNEQFF
11,TRBV20-1,CSAPGGDTQYF
15,TRBV5-1,CASSLAGRVSHEQHF
12,TRBV2,CASSRKVYEQFF
16,TRBV10-3,CATCRMQRGGTDTQYF
13,TRBV6-1,CASSRARTYEQYF
13,TRBV12-3/TRBV12-4,CASSEGTGEKLFF